This T cell receptor beta chain was identified in a study of blood T cell repertoires in COVID-19. Overall study context: Sources were T cells, B-cell-depleted T cells, or PBMCs; the material itself was cDNA or gDNA.

Authors' data handling: Reference gene primer amplification in the assay estimated nucleated cell counts. Measured with immunoSEQ multiplex PCR; TCRdb has only the in-frame clones, and not every one. That table supplies the V and J calls and clone size; D and trimming were determined from the DNA. Of some 140,000 clones detected, roughly 83% appear once; the ten largest clones hold around 10%. Trimming left V 7 bases short and J 2 bases short, with 6 bases between. The CDR3 spans 12 residues. Germline V lookup: CDR1 ENHRY, CDR2 SYGVKD. The chain carries TRBV10-3 and TRBJ1-3, with D uncertain. The receptor was isolated from an older woman with COVID-19, enrolled during active disease. Sequenced sample: peripheral blood. CDR3 bases: TGTGCCATCACGGAGGCTGGAAACACCATATATTTT. It translates to CAITEAGNTIYF.